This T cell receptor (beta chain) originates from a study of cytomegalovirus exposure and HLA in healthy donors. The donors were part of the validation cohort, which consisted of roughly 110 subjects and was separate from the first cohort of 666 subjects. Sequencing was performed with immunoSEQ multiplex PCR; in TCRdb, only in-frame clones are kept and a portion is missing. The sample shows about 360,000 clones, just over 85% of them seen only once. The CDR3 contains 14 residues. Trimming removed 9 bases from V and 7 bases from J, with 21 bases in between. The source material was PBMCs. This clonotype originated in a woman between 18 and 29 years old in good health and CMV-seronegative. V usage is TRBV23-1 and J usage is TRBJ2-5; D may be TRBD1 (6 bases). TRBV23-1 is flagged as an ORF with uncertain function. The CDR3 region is CARGHARNVGTQYF. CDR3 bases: TGCGCCAGGGGACACGCGAGAAATGTGGGGACCCAGTACTTC.